The sequence of this T cell receptor beta chain was determined in a study of blood T cell repertoires in COVID-19. The overall study: COVID-19 samples, acute and convalescent, were from the United States, Italy and Spain. T cells, B-cell-depleted T cells, or PBMCs provided the cDNA or gDNA that served as material.

Assay: immunoSEQ multiplex PCR; the TCRdb copy retains only in-frame clones and omits some. Of some 260,000 clones listed, about 89% were seen once; the top ten hold approximately 9%. The age range of participants was about 18 to 100 years, with residence in about two dozen US areas. Germline loops: CDR1 SNHLY, CDR2 FYNNEI. The V gene lost 6 bases and the J gene lost 0 bases, with 14 bases spanning the gap. This CDR3 region has 15 residues. J is TRBJ1-2 and V is TRBV2; D is undetermined. Material for sequencing was PBMCs or T cells enriched from blood (not recorded which). This receptor was identified in a man aged 35 to 55 who had recovered from COVID-19. The chain's CDR3 is CASRGRVEANYGYTF. In DNA, the CDR3 is TGTGCCAGCAGGGGGAGAGTCGAAGCTAACTATGGCTACACCTTC.